This T cell receptor beta chain was found in a study of blood T cell repertoires in COVID-19. The CDR3 runs to 15 residues. Trimming pared 1 base from V and 2 bases from J, leaving 12 bases between. Germline-derived CDR1 and CDR2 are LGHNA and YSLEER. As processed by the authors: Reference gene primer amplification yielded estimated nucleated cell counts. Data came from immunoSEQ multiplex PCR; TCRdb stores just in-frame clones and leaves some out. V, J and clone size derive from that table, while D and trimming were established from the DNA sequence. The sample lists approximately 140,000 clones; around three quarters were seen once.

The receptor's source is a man aged 55 to 70 with acute or convalescent COVID-19. This chain joins TRBV4-3 and TRBJ2-7; tentatively, D is TRBD1 (5 bases). Sequenced sample: peripheral blood. This CDR3 is CASSQAGLGPYEQYF. DNA for the CDR3: TGCGCCAGCAGCCAAGCAGGGTTAGGACCCTACGAGCAGTACTTC.